This T cell receptor beta chain stems from a study of blood T cell repertoires in COVID-19. Study in general: Sites across the United States, Italy and Spain contributed samples from acute and convalescent COVID-19. Sources were T cells, B-cell-depleted T cells, or PBMCs; the material itself was cDNA or gDNA.

This clone was observed once. The CDR3 runs 18 residues. The V gene end was trimmed by 2 bases and the J gene end by 0 bases; junction bases not matched to a gene: 9. Germline CDR1 is MGHRA and CDR2 is YSYEKL. Per the original data handling: Reference gene primer amplification gave nucleated cell count estimates. The data were produced by immunoSEQ multiplex PCR, yet TCRdb's version contains in-frame clones alone and is incomplete. Clonal size and the V and J genes are those of that table, whereas D and trimming came from the DNA. The sample holds tens of thousands of clones, approximately 84% seen once.

The sequenced sample consisted of peripheral blood. This clonotype was obtained from an elderly man in a cohort sampled during active COVID-19. The V call is TRBV4-1, the J call TRBJ2-3; 9 bases are shared with TRBD2. CDR3 loop: CASSQKPGTSPSTDTQYF. The CDR3 DNA is TGCGCCAGCAGCCAAAAACCCGGGACTAGCCCTAGCACAGATACGCAGTATTTT.